This T cell receptor (beta chain) was observed in a study of cytomegalovirus exposure and HLA in healthy donors (dated by TCRdb to the late 2010s). Notes on the research overall: According to a later analysis, one platform produced both the approximately 110 validation repertoires and the 700 or so repertoires of the first cohort. High-throughput TCR immunosequencing, statistical association of individual TCRs with disease status, and machine learning were combined to predict cytomegalovirus infection status. The study was designed to test whether signatures of past pathogen exposure could be identified by cataloging public T cell receptors. Besides the first cohort of 550 to 750 subjects, a separate validation cohort made up of over 95 different subjects was used.

Taken from the germline V gene (reference sequence), the CDR1 and CDR2 loops are GTSNPN and SVGIG. The CDR3 measures 14 amino acids from cysteine to phenylalanine. Left in the record is the CDR3 DNA by itself, 42 bases read in frame from the first base. The germline V and J ends show losses of 7 bases and 0 bases respectively, and no gene match explains 9 bases of the junction. Note on this clone: Its antigen target is currently unknown. Base qualities were left out, and no much larger clone turns up one base away.

The study at large found these results: In vitro tests confirmed that a few of the cytomegalovirus-associated TCR beta chains recognize cytomegalovirus antigens. A total of roughly 160 TCR beta chains were listed by the study as associated with cytomegalovirus. A later analysis had no HLA typing for the validation cohort, so co-occurrence there was scored across all 130 or so repertoires. The classifier was reported to diagnose cytomegalovirus status with high specificity and sensitivity in both the original and validation cohorts. Most TCR sequences were observed very rarely across donors, whereas some public TCRs were present in many individuals. Of the cluster scores, approximately 95% were above 0 in a later analysis, which found that TCRs clustered in the first cohort also tended to co-occur in the 120 validation repertoires. It was suggested by the authors that the approach could potentially be generalized to other disease states and immunological phenotypes.

The donors were included in the validation cohort of approximately 130 subjects, a group kept apart from the roughly 730-subject first cohort. Library preparation used the immunoSEQ multiplex PCR assay. In the authors' own workflow: A statistical classification framework was built to diagnose cytomegalovirus status from the catalog of TCR beta chain sequences. The table was pulled from immuneACCESS by TCRdb, which kept in-frame rearrangements only. Such tables lose some clones; where checked, under half of the loss comes from unresolved V genes, and the rest has no known cause. That table supplies the V and J calls and clone size; D and trimming were determined from the DNA. The sample table shows around 250,000 clones, and roughly 89% are seen once. Roughly 0.38% of the sample belongs to the ten largest clones.

This sequence was found in a woman younger than 35 in good health and CMV-seronegative. The chain uses TRBV30 and TRBJ2-7; 7 nucleotides in the junction match TRBD1. The sample comprised PBMCs. The CDR3 corresponds to CAFDRQGSSYEQYF. The nucleotides read TGTGCCTTCGATCGACAGGGTTCCTCCTACGAGCAGTACTTC.